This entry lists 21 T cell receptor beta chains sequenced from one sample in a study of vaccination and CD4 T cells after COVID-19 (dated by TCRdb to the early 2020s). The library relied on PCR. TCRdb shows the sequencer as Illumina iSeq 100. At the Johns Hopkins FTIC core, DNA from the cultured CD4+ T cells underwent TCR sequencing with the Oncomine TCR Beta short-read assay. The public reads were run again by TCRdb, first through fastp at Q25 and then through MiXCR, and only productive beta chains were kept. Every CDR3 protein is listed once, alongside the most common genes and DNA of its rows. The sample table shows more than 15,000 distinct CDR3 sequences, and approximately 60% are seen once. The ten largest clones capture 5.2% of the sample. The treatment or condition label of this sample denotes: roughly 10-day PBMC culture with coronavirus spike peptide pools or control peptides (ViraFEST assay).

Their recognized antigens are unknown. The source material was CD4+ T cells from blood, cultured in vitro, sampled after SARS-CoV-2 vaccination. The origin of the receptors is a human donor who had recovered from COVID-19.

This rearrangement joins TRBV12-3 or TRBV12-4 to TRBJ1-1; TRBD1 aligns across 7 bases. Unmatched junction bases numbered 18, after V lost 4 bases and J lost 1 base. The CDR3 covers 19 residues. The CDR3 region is CASSSRSTGTAIKNTEAFF. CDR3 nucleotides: TGTGCCAGCAGTTCCCGCTCCACCGGGACAGCTATTAAGAACACTGAAGCTTTCTTT.

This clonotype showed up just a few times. CDR3 DNA: TGCAGTGCACGGCGGACTAGCGCTTACGAGCAGTACTTC. It yields the protein CSARRTSAYEQYF. This rearrangement joins TRBV20-1 to TRBJ2-7; 9 bases line up with TRBD2. The CDR3 is 13 residues long. V lost 6 bases to trimming and J lost 4 bases; unmatched junction nucleotides: 7. The germline CDR1 and CDR2 sequences are DFQATT and SNEGSKA (reference sequence).

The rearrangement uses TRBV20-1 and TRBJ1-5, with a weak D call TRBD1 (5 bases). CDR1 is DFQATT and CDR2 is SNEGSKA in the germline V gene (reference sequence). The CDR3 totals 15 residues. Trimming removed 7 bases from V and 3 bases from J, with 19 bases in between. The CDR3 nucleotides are TGCAGTGTATTGGGGGACTGGGGACCCAATCAGCCCCAGCATTTT. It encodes CSVLGDWGPNQPQHF.

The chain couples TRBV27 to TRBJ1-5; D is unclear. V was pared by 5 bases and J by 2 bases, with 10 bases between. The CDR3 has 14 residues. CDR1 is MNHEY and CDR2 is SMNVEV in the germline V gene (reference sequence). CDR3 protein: CASSQVGGNQPQHF. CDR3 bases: TGTGCCAGCAGTCAAGTAGGTGGCAATCAGCCCCAGCATTTT.

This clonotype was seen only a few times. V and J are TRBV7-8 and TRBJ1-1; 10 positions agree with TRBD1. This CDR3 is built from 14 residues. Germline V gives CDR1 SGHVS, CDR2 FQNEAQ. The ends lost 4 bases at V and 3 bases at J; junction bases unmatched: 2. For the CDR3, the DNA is TGTGCCAGCAGCTGGACAGGGGGTGACACTGAAGCTTTCTTT. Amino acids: CASSWTGGDTEAFF.

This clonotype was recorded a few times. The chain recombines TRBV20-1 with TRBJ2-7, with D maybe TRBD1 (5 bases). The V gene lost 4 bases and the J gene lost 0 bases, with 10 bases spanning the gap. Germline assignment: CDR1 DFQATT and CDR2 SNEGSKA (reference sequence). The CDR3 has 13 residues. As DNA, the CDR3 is TGCAGTGCTACAGAGGACAACTCCTACGAGCAGTACTTC. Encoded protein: CSATEDNSYEQYF.

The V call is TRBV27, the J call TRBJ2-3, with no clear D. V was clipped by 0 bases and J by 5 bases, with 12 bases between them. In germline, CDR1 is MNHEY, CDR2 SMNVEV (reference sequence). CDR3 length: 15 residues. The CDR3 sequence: CASSLSPSPGDTQYF. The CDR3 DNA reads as TGTGCCAGCAGTTTATCTCCGTCTCCGGGAGATACGCAGTATTTT.

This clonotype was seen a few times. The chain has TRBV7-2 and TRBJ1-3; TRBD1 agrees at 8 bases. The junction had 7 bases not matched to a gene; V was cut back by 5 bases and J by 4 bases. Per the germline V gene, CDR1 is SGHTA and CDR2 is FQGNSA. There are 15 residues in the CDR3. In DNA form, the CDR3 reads TGTGCCAGCAGCCGCAGACAGGGGAGAGGAAACACCATATATTTT. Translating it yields CASSRRQGRGNTIYF.

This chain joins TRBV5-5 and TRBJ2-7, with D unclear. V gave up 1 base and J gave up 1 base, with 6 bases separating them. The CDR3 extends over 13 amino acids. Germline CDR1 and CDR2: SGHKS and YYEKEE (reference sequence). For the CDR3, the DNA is TGTGCCAGCAGCTTGAAGTCTTCCTACGAGCAGTACTTC. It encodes CASSLKSSYEQYF.

The CDR3 reads CSPRQAGMGYEQFF. CDR3 sequence (DNA): TGCAGTCCTCGGCAAGCGGGAATGGGTTATGAGCAGTTCTTC. The chain recombines TRBV20-1 with TRBJ2-1; TRBD2 matches at 7 bases. Unmatched junction bases numbered 15, after V lost 8 bases and J lost 8 bases. Looked up from germline, CDR1 is DFQATT and CDR2 is SNEGSKA (reference sequence). This CDR3 spans 14 amino acids.

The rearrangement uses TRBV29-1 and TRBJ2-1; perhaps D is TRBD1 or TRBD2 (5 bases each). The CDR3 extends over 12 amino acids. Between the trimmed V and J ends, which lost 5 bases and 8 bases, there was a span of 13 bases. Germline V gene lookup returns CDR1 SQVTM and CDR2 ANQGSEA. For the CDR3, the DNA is TGCAGCGTTTCTCCGGGGCCCGATGAGCAGTTCTTC. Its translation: CSVSPGPDEQFF.

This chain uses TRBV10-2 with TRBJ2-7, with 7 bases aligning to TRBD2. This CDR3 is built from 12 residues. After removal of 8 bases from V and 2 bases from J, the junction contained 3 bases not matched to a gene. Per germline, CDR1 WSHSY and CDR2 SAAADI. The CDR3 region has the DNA TGCGCCAGCGGGGCGGGGGCCTACGAGCAGTACTTC. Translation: CASGAGAYEQYF.

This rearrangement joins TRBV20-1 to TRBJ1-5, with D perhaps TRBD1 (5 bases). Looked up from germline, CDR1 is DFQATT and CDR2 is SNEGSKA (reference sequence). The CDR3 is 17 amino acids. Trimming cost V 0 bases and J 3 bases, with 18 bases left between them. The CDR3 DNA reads TGCAGTGCTAGAGATGTCGATGGCAGGGAATTCAATCAGCCCCAGCATTTT. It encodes CSARDVDGREFNQPQHF.

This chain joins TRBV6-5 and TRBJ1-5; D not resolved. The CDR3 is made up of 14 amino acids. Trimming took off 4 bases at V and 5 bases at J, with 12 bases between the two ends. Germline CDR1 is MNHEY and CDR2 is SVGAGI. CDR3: CASSSGSIYQPQHF. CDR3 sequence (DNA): TGTGCCAGCAGTTCCGGGAGTATTTATCAGCCCCAGCATTTT.

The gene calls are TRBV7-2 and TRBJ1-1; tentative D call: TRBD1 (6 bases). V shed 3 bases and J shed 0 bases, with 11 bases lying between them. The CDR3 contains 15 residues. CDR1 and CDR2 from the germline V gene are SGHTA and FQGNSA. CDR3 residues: CASSLSPGVNTEAFF. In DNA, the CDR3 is TGTGCCAGCAGCTTGAGTCCAGGGGTGAACACTGAAGCTTTCTTT.

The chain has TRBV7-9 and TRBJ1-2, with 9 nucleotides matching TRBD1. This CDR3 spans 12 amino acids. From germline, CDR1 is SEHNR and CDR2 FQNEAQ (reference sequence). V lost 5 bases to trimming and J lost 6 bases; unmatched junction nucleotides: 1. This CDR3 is CASSRTGDGYTF. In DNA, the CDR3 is TGTGCCAGCAGCCGGACAGGGGATGGCTACACCTTC.

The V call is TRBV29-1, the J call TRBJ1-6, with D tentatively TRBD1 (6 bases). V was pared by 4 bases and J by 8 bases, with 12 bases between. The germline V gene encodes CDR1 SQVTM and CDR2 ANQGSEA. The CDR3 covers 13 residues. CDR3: CSVGQARDSPLHF. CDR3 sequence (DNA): TGCAGCGTTGGACAGGCGAGGGATTCACCCCTCCACTTT.

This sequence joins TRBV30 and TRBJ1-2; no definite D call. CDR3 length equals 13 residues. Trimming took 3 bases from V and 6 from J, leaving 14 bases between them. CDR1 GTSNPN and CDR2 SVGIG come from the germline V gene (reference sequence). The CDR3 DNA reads TGTGCCTGGAGGATAGCGGCAGGTCATGGCTACACCTTC. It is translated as CAWRIAAGHGYTF.

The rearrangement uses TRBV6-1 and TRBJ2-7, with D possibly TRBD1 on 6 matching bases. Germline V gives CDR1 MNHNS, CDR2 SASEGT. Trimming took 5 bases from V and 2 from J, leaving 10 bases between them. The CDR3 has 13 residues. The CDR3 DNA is TGTGCCAGCAGTCAGGGGCAAACCTACGAGCAGTACTTC. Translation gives CASSQGQTYEQYF.

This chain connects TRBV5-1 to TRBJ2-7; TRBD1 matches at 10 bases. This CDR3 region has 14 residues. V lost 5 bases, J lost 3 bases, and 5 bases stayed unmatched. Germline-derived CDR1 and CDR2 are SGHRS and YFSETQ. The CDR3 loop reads CASRLRTGGYEQYF. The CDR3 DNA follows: TGCGCCAGCAGGCTTAGGACAGGGGGCTACGAGCAGTACTTC.

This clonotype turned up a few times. The CDR3: CASSYGGDNQPQHF. For the CDR3, the DNA is TGTGCCAGCAGTTACGGGGGGGACAATCAGCCCCAGCATTTT. The V call is TRBV6-5, the J call TRBJ1-5; weak D call: TRBD1 (5 bases). V shed 2 bases and J shed 3 bases, with 8 bases lying between them. Germline V lookup: CDR1 MNHEY, CDR2 SVGAGI. CDR3 length: 14 residues.